This T cell receptor beta chain was captured in a study of shared clonotypes between healthy human individuals (dated by TCRdb to 2020 to 2021). The study in broad terms: A couple of women and three men aged 18 to 49 years were included in the cohort. Leukapheresis yielded between about 0.85 and 10 billion PBMCs per donor. Libraries were prepared and TCR repertoires were sequenced by different laboratories using diverse techniques, in order to increase sequencing depth and limit assay-specific biases. The study deeply sequenced blood TCR repertoires of five healthy adults to estimate repertoire size and the extent of clonotype sharing between individuals.

Using the deep immunoSEQ assay, TCR CDR3 regions were amplified from genomic DNA by multiplex PCR. Extracted genomic DNA from each cell subset was distributed evenly across all wells of several immunoSEQ 96-well plates, and each plate was treated as a replicate. For unsorted PBMC, 250 to 350 ng of genomic DNA, equivalent to roughly 30,000 T cell genomes, went into each replicate PCR. Ten immunoSEQ deep assay plates were used to sequence unsorted PBMC genomic DNA. Purified libraries were measured with a Qubit 3.0 fluorometer, size-checked on a Bioanalyzer 2100, and measured again with the KAPA Library Quantification kit. Every immunoSEQ 96-well plate was sequenced on a dedicated single-read 150-cycle Illumina NextSeq 550 flow cell. As for the authors' bioinformatics: Because only junctional sequences without quality scores were contained in the immunoSEQ output, filtering matching that applied to full-length reads could not be performed. To assign V/J genes and CDR3, sequences were annotated using PyIR, a Python wrapper for IgBLAST v1.9, with IMGT germline references. Reads were filtered out if the reads had weak V/J assignments (E-value above 1e-6), no CDR3, stop codons, out-of-frame junctions, or ambiguous translated residues. V3J clonotypes were defined as sequences sharing an identical inferred V gene, J gene, and CDR3 amino acid sequence. Percentage overlap between repertoires was calculated by dividing the number of shared unique clonotypes by the size of the smaller repertoire. Three approaches were used to assess repertoire richness: RTK rarefaction, the Chao1 estimator, and Recon v2.1 estimates of unobserved clonotypes. TCRdb holds this immuneACCESS table with in-frame rearrangements only. Some clones are missing; in checked studies, unresolved V genes explain under half, and the rest has no known cause. The V and J calls and the clone size are those of that table, but D and trimming were determined from the DNA. The sample data list more than 450,000 clones, and around 74% of these were observed just once. Of the sample, 13% is held by the ten largest clones.

V is cut by 1 base and J by 6 bases, and the space between the germline ends is 5 bases. The CDR1 and CDR2 encoded by the germline V gene (reference sequence) are DFQATT and SNEGSKA. CDR3 length: 11 amino acids, cysteine to phenylalanine. Left in the record is the CDR3 DNA by itself, 33 bases read in frame from the first base. The donors were healthy, HIV-negative adults who had no recently reported acute infections or vaccinations. Every donor was a Caucasian adult residing in Nashville, Tennessee, USA. For unsorted samples, some 90 million PBMCs were counted, and genomic DNA was extracted using the QIAamp DNA Blood Mini kit. After blood collection by leukapheresis, PBMCs were isolated using Ficoll-Histopaque density gradient centrifugation and then cryopreserved in the vapor phase of liquid nitrogen. What the authors observed across the whole study: Pairwise subsampling indicated that sequencing depth was expected to affect the degree of clonotype sharing among donors. The small number of donors limited the genetic and exposure-history diversity represented. Sampling was limited to blood, and TCR repertoires in tissue likely differ from TCR repertoires in blood.

Regarding this clone: What this receptor recognizes is not known. Base quality data are lacking; no much larger clone is found one base away.

This sequence originates from a woman in her thirties or forties in good health. Some clones in this sample may be carry-over from other donors' samples. The rearranged chain carries TRBV20-1 and TRBJ2-3; the D gene cannot be resolved reliably. The sequencing sample was made of PBMCs. The CDR3 loop reads CSARGLDTQYF. The sequence in DNA is TGCAGTGCTAGAGGGCTGGATACGCAGTATTTT.